This T cell receptor beta chain was sequenced for a study of blood T cells in healthy people across ages. Deletions cut 5 bases from V and 6 bases from J, with 10 bases between. This CDR3 contains 12 residues. Germline assignment: CDR1 SEHNR and CDR2 FQNEAQ (reference sequence). This clonotype was observed many times. A second roughly 6 to 12 cycle PCR used barcoded and J-beta primers. TCRdb called the 5' RACE reads again in MiXCR, with one record for every CDR3 protein. The sample includes 700,000 or so distinct CDR3 sequences, about 24% of them seen just once. V and J are TRBV7-9 and TRBJ1-1; no firm D call. The sequence was obtained from a man in his 70s in good health. The sample taken for sequencing was blood. CDR3 sequence (DNA): TGTGCCAGCAGCGAAGGAGGACCTGAAGCTTTCTTT. The encoded protein is CASSEGGPEAFF.